This is a list of T cell receptor beta chains from one sample in a study of monozygotic twins with inflammatory bowel disease. TCRdb re-analyzed the 5' RACE reads; it lists each CDR3 protein once, without DNA. Recorded for this sample: roughly 140,000 distinct CDR3 sequences. The sample comprised blood. Receptors were obtained from a human donor with ulcerative colitis or Crohn's disease, or a healthy co-twin of an affected twin (not recorded which). Each CDR3 is given with its conserved first and last residue. The size field is filled for only some rows; it gives once, few, many or a size class.

j_call cdr3_length clone_size v_call cdr3_aa
TRBJ2-6 14 NA TRBV3-1 CASSQDLGANVLTF
TRBJ2-7 13 NA TRBV29-1 CSARGGSGYEQYF
TRBJ2-1 15 NA TRBV12-3/TRBV12-4 CASSFLAGPYNEQFF
TRBJ2-3 16 NA TRBV15 CATSRGGGRATDTQYF
TRBJ2-2 15 NA TRBV4-3 CASSQSTSGLRWLFF
TRBJ1-5 17 NA TRBV4-3 CASSQAAGGTNVEPQHF
TRBJ1-2 14 NA TRBV20-1 CSARGTDQDYGYTF
TRBJ2-7 15 NA TRBV20-1 CSAIRTSTPGYEQYF
TRBJ1-1 12 NA TRBV6-5 CASRDVYTEAFF
TRBJ2-7 12 NA TRBV20-1 CSSSRGSYEQYF
TRBJ2-1 18 NA TRBV5-1 CANSSPYSGGNPYNEQFF
TRBJ2-7 14 NA TRBV20-1 CSPITPGGGYEQYF
TRBJ2-5 12 NA TRBV29-1 CSADREAETQYF
TRBJ2-1 15 NA TRBV7-2 CASSTRSGGRNEQFF
TRBJ1-1 14 NA TRBV7-2 CASSFLKVWAEAFF
TRBJ2-4 17 NA TRBV28 CASRPFAGVLAKNIQYF
TRBJ1-5 14 NA TRBV20-1 CSASRQDGGQPQHF
TRBJ2-7 15 NA TRBV6-2/TRBV6-3 CASSPDRVGSYEQYF
TRBJ1-2 14 NA TRBV20-1 CSARPYLGGIGYTF
TRBJ2-2 14 NA TRBV29-1 CSGLGGTETGELFF
TRBJ2-5 15 NA TRBV20-1 CSASDGGPLQETQYF
TRBJ1-1 14 NA TRBV18 CASSPGQGNTEAFF
TRBJ2-1 11 NA TRBV20-1 CSAAAPNEQFF
TRBJ1-6 19 NA TRBV20-1 CSARARYRDHSSYNSPLHF
TRBJ2-3 16 NA TRBV12-5 CASGLVGGLGLDTQYF
TRBJ1-1 16 NA TRBV9 CASSGTGTGDDTEAFF
TRBJ2-3 15 NA TRBV4-3 CASSQQGGLDGTQYF
TRBJ2-7 13 NA TRBV27 CASTPRYSYEQYF
TRBJ2-5 12 medium-sized TRBV7-2 CASSPQGETQYF
TRBJ2-2 12 NA TRBV30 CAWRGRSGELFF
TRBJ2-7 15 NA TRBV7-2 CASSFDRARSYEQYF
TRBJ2-3 16 NA TRBV9 CASSAGAGTSTDTQYF
TRBJ2-7 12 NA TRBV10-3 CAISVRGYEQYF
TRBJ2-5 12 NA TRBV7-9 CASSAGQKTQYF
TRBJ2-7 14 NA TRBV7-2 CASSWTGSTYEQYF
TRBJ1-1 17 NA TRBV7-9 CASSLDRTGGLNTEAFF
TRBJ2-2 15 NA TRBV6-1 CASSEGSGRRGELFF
TRBJ1-3 15 NA TRBV4-1 CASSQDRAPSNTIYF
TRBJ1-5 13 NA TRBV20-1 CSGGGGSNQPQHF
TRBJ2-2 15 NA TRBV19 CASSIGGTNTGELFF
TRBJ1-5 15 NA TRBV20-1 CSARGGGQDNQPQHF
TRBJ2-5 16 NA TRBV7-2 CASSLLAGGIRETQYF
TRBJ2-1 15 NA TRBV5-1 CASSLIPGNPGEQFF
TRBJ1-4 19 NA TRBV20-1 CSARAPLGTGGETNEKLFF
TRBJ2-1 18 NA TRBV11-2 CASNPGVGGGSSYNEQFF
TRBJ2-7 15 NA TRBV30 CAWNWGGTSSYEQYF
TRBJ2-1 14 NA TRBV20-1 CSARDTGRYNEQFF
TRBJ2-7 14 NA TRBV15 CATSSYSTGTEQYF
TRBJ2-1 17 NA TRBV2 CASTFSYGGGSYNEQFF
TRBJ2-7 17 NA TRBV6-1 CASTERGGKSASNEQYF
TRBJ2-7 15 NA TRBV4-2 CASSHLSGAVYEQYF
TRBJ2-3 13 NA TRBV28 CASSFGLNGRPDF
TRBJ2-6 13 NA TRBV7-3 CASSPPGANVLTF
TRBJ2-1 14 NA TRBV5-1 CASSPVRGYNEQFF